This T cell receptor beta chain comes out of a study of lung T cells in sarcoidosis with Löfgren's syndrome. General study points: Shared TRAV12-1 and TRBV2 CDR3 motifs across Löfgren's syndrome patients reportedly suggested public CD4+ TCRs. TRAV12-1 preferentially paired with TRBV2, with homologous CDR3s. Löfgren's syndrome patients reportedly showed greatest TRAV12-1 and TRBV2 expansion versus controls. These T cells possibly recognize a putative, unidentified sarcoidosis-associated antigen.

This clonotype qualifies as medium-sized (0.01 to 0.1%). The antigen remains undetermined. MiXCR was run by TCRdb on the reads, yielding one entry per CDR3 protein. Of some 2,400 distinct CDR3 sequences detected, 20% to 25% appear once; the ten largest clones hold roughly a tenth. Germline CDR1 is SGHRS and CDR2 is YFSETQ. V lost 4 bases, J lost 0 bases, and 15 bases lay in between. The CDR3 loop spans 16 amino acids. The origin of this receptor is a human donor with sarcoidosis (Löfgren's syndrome or another form), or a control subject (not recorded which). The sample comprised CD4+ T cells from bronchoalveolar lavage. The chain joins TRBV5-1 to TRBJ2-3, with D unclear. The CDR3, as DNA: TGCGCCAGCAGCGCGACTGCCAGCAGAAGCACAGATACGCAGTATTTT. This encodes CASSATASRSTDTQYF.